The next 28 T cell receptor beta chains were all read from a single sample in a study of blood T cell repertoires in COVID-19. Profiling relied on immunoSEQ multiplex PCR, and the TCRdb table lists in-frame clones only, not all of them. This sample carries 140,000 to 150,000 clones, 81% of them seen once, and the ten largest clones take 8.2%. Source material: peripheral blood. The receptors shown here come from a human donor in a cohort sampled during active COVID-19.

This clone was seen just once. The chain employs TRBV19 and TRBJ2-1; D is unclear. The germline V gene encodes CDR1 LNHDA and CDR2 SQIVND (reference sequence). Deletions cut 3 bases from V and 4 bases from J, with 13 bases between. The CDR3 loop spans 15 amino acids. CDR3 sequence: CASSIPPPTYNEQFF. CDR3 DNA sequence: TGTGCCAGTAGTATTCCCCCTCCTACTTACAATGAGCAGTTCTTC.

This chain uses TRBV13 with TRBJ2-1, with TRBD2 matching over 8 bases. This CDR3 has 16 residues. The J segment lost 8 bases and the V segment lost 2 bases, leaving 11 bases of the junction unmatched. From germline, CDR1 is PRHDT and CDR2 FYEKMQ (reference sequence). CDR3 amino acids: CASSLSGRAKNYEQFF. CDR3 DNA: TGTGCCAGCAGCTTATCCGGGAGGGCTAAGAACTATGAGCAGTTCTTC.

The V gene is TRBV7-2, the J gene TRBJ2-7; 7 bases fit TRBD1. CDR1 and CDR2 from the germline V gene are SGHTA and FQGNSA. The CDR3 is made up of 14 amino acids. J was trimmed by 7 bases and V by 5 bases; bases with no gene match: 11. The CDR3 loop reads CASSTRQGSGEQYF. The CDR3 DNA reads TGTGCCAGCAGCACCCGACAGGGTTCGGGAGAGCAGTACTTC.

The chain has TRBV2 and TRBJ2-5, with TRBD1 matching over 10 bases. The ends lost 1 base at V and 3 bases at J; junction bases unmatched: 8. The CDR3 loop spans 17 amino acids. Germline values: CDR1 SNHLY, CDR2 FYNNEI. CDR3 sequence reads: CASSEVGRDRGKETQYF. CDR3 coding DNA: TGTGCCAGCAGTGAAGTGGGCCGGGACAGGGGTAAAGAGACCCAGTACTTC.

This clone has ten or more counts. This rearrangement joins TRBV9 to TRBJ1-2, with TRBD1 as a possible D gene (5 bases). There are 14 residues in the CDR3. Germline V gene data show CDR1 as SGDLS and CDR2 as YYNGEE. Deletions cut 0 bases from V and 2 bases from J, with 8 bases between. The CDR3 DNA follows: TGTGCCAGCAGCGTAGGGGGGGAGAACTATGGCTACACCTTC. Translation gives CASSVGGENYGYTF.

This clone has a handful of counts. The rearrangement links TRBV18 to TRBJ2-1, with 15 bases that match TRBD2. Germline lookup yields CDR1 KGHSH and CDR2 LQKENI. V dropped 2 bases and J dropped 7; count of bases not matched to a gene: 12. The CDR3 runs 19 residues. CDR3 nucleotides: TGTGCCAGCTCACCAGGACTAGCGGGAGGGACCGGGTGGCGGAATGAGCAGTTCTTC. Protein: CASSPGLAGGTGWRNEQFF.

J is TRBJ2-7 and V is TRBV5-6; D may be TRBD2 (6 bases). The CDR3 contains 15 residues. The germline gives CDR1 SGHDT, CDR2 YYEEEE. Trimming shortened V by 5 bases and J by 2 bases, and 17 bases separated the two germline ends. The CDR3 reads CASSFRGGATYEQYF. The CDR3 DNA follows: TGTGCCAGCAGTTTCCGAGGAGGGGCTACCTACGAGCAGTACTTC.

This rearrangement joins TRBV5-6 to TRBJ1-4; 9 positions agree with TRBD1. The CDR3 length is 15 residues. From germline, CDR1 is SGHDT and CDR2 YYEEEE. After removal of 4 bases from V and 7 bases from J, the junction contained 8 bases not matched to a gene. CDR3 sequence reads: CASSPTGTGSEKLFF. DNA of the CDR3: TGTGCCAGCAGCCCAACCGGGACAGGGAGTGAAAAACTGTTTTTT. Filled out from reference TRBV5-6 and TRBJ1-4, the complete variable domain reads DAGVTQSPTHLIKTRGQQVTLRCSPKSGHDTVSWYQQALGQGPQFIFQYYEEEERQRGNFPDRFSGHQFPNYSSELNVNALLLGDSALYLCASSPTGTGSEKLFFGSGTQLSVL.

The chain joins TRBV25-1 to TRBJ1-1; 7 positions agree with TRBD1. The junction had 5 bases not matched to a gene; V was cut back by 3 bases and J by 1 base. The CDR3 length is 15 residues. CDR1 and CDR2 from the germline V gene are MGHDK and SYGVNS. The CDR3: CASSDSRTGNTEAFF. CDR3 nucleotide sequence: TGTGCCAGCAGTGACTCTCGGACAGGGAACACTGAAGCTTTCTTT.

This chain uses TRBV5-1 with TRBJ2-7, with 10 bases identical to TRBD2. The germline V gene has CDR1 SGHRS and CDR2 YFSETQ. The J segment lost 2 bases and the V segment lost 0 bases, leaving 5 bases of the junction unmatched. The CDR3 contains 16 residues. CDR3 amino acids: CASSLALAGEAYEQYF. DNA for the CDR3: TGCGCCAGCAGCTTGGCTCTAGCGGGAGAGGCCTACGAGCAGTACTTC. Supplemented by reference TRBV5-1 and TRBJ2-7, the full variable domain reads KAGVTQTPRYLIKTRGQQVTLSCSPISGHRSVSWYQQTPGQGLQFLFEYFSETQRNKGNFPGRFSGRQFSNSRSEMNVSTLELGDSALYLCASSLALAGEAYEQYFGPGTRLTVT.

The chain recombines TRBV11-2 with TRBJ2-7, with D perhaps TRBD2 (6 bases). V lost 6 bases and J lost 3, with 15 bases in between. From germline, CDR1 is SGHAT and CDR2 FQNNGV. The CDR3 has 14 residues. Here the CDR3 reads CASSPASAVYEQYF. The CDR3 DNA is TGTGCCAGCAGTCCTGCTAGCGCTGTCTACGAGCAGTACTTC.

The chain recombines TRBV11-2 with TRBJ2-7; weak D call: TRBD2 (6 bases). CDR1 is SGHAT, CDR2 FQNNGV, per germline. The CDR3 consists of 16 residues. V shed 7 bases and J shed 0 bases, with 19 bases lying between them. For the CDR3, the DNA is TGTGCCAGCACTACTCTCCGGACTACGAGCTCCTACGAGCAGTACTTC. It translates to CASTTLRTTSSYEQYF.

The rearrangement links TRBV28 to TRBJ2-7, with a tentative D call TRBD1 (7 bases). The CDR3 loop spans 11 amino acids. Germline CDR1 is MDHEN and CDR2 is SYDVKM. Trimming shortened V by 6 bases and J by 10 bases, and 13 bases separated the two germline ends. CDR3: CASRGGQLQYF. The DNA of the CDR3 is TGTGCCAGCAGGGGGGGACAGCTACAGTACTTC.

The chain has TRBV19 and TRBJ2-3; the match to TRBD1 covers 7 bases. V was clipped by 6 bases and J by 6 bases; unmatched bases: 3. Germline loops: CDR1 LNHDA, CDR2 SQIVND (reference sequence). There are 12 residues in the CDR3. CDR3 DNA: TGTGCCAGTAGCACAGGGGTGGATACGCAGTATTTT. It specifies CASSTGVDTQYF.

The chain joins TRBV5-1 to TRBJ1-2; TRBD1 is a possible D gene (6 bases). V dropped 4 bases and J dropped 5 bases, with 12 bases sitting between them. The CDR3 is made up of 13 amino acids. Per germline, CDR1 SGHRS and CDR2 YFSETQ. As DNA, the CDR3 is TGCGCCAGCAGCCTCAGGGGAGAATATGGCTACACCTTC. Translating it yields CASSLRGEYGYTF.

The genes are TRBV3-1 (or the pseudogene TRBV3-2) and TRBJ2-1, with 9 positions matching TRBD2. Germline CDR1 is LGHDT and CDR2 is YNNKEL (reference sequence). The trim removed 5 bases at V and 2 bases at J, leaving 7 bases unmatched. The CDR3 contains 16 residues. The CDR3 loop is CASSKPGLAAYNEQFF. CDR3 nucleotides: TGTGCCAGCAGCAAACCGGGACTAGCAGCCTACAATGAGCAGTTCTTC.

This chain uses TRBV13 with TRBJ2-7; 14 bases are shared with TRBD2. Germline V gene sequence: CDR1 PRHDT, CDR2 FYEKMQ (reference sequence). The CDR3 is made up of 18 amino acids. Unmatched junction bases numbered 6, after V lost 1 base and J lost 1 base. CDR3 DNA sequence: TGTGCCAGCAGCTTAGTGTTCGGGACTAGCGGGAGTTCCTACGAGCAGTACTTC. Protein product: CASSLVFGTSGSSYEQYF.

V is TRBV28 and J is TRBJ1-2; no clear D gene. Trimming removed 3 bases at V and 1 base at J, with 12 bases between. Germline CDR1 is MDHEN and CDR2 is SYDVKM. This CDR3 has 15 amino acids. The CDR3 protein is CASSFPGEGNYGYTF. In DNA form, the CDR3 reads TGTGCCAGCAGTTTTCCTGGGGAGGGTAACTATGGCTACACCTTC.

This chain joins TRBV24-1 and TRBJ2-6; possible D gene TRBD1, 5 bases. Germline CDR1 is KGHDR and CDR2 is SFDVKD. Trimming took off 10 bases at V and 0 bases at J, with 6 bases between the two ends. The CDR3 consists of 13 residues. For the CDR3, the DNA is TGTGCCACAGGGGACTCTGGGGCCAACGTCCTGACTTTC. Translation gives CATGDSGANVLTF.

This clone counts as medium-sized (0.01 to 0.1%). The genes are TRBV28 and TRBJ1-5, with D hard to call. This CDR3 has 14 amino acids. Between the trimmed V and J ends, which lost 8 bases and 2 bases, there was a span of 13 bases. The germline V gene encodes CDR1 MDHEN and CDR2 SYDVKM. Written as DNA, the CDR3 is TGTGCCAGCGGTCGCGGGTTCGGCAATCAGCCCCAGCATTTT. Translating it yields CASGRGFGNQPQHF. Full variable domain (outside the CDR3, taken from reference TRBV28 and TRBJ1-5): DVKVTQSSRYLVKRTGEKVFLECVQDMDHENMFWYRQDPGLGLRLIYFSYDVKMKEKGDIPEGYSVSREKKERFSLILESASTNQTSMYLCASGRGFGNQPQHFGDGTRLSIL.

The chain couples TRBV5-6 to TRBJ2-6; 8 bases fit TRBD1. The CDR3 runs 16 residues. The trim removed 4 bases at V and 3 bases at J, leaving 6 bases unmatched. Germline CDR1 is SGHDT and CDR2 is YYEEEE. The CDR3 DNA reads as TGTGCCAGCAGCGAAGACAGGGGAGATGGGGCCAACGTCCTGACTTTC. It specifies CASSEDRGDGANVLTF.

The CDR3: CASSLKQGASTEAFF. CDR3 bases: TGTGCCAGCAGTTTAAAGCAGGGGGCGTCCACTGAAGCTTTCTTT. This sequence joins TRBV27 and TRBJ1-1; TRBD1 agrees at 8 bases. J lost 4 bases, V lost 2 bases, and 6 bases had no gene match. The CDR3 totals 15 residues. The germline V gene has CDR1 MNHEY and CDR2 SMNVEV (reference sequence).

The chain joins TRBV7-9 to TRBJ1-6; TRBD1 aligns across 7 bases. Per the germline V gene, CDR1 is SEHNR and CDR2 is FQNEAQ (reference sequence). The CDR3 runs to 15 residues. Trimming took 5 bases from V and 10 from J; bases not matched to a gene: 11. In nucleotides, the CDR3 is TGTGCCAGCAGCCCACAGATACAGGGGTCCTCACCCCTCCACTTT. It yields the protein CASSPQIQGSSPLHF.

This clone came up once. The rearrangement links TRBV7-9 to TRBJ2-7; 11 nucleotides agree with TRBD1. Per germline, CDR1 SEHNR and CDR2 FQNEAQ (reference sequence). The CDR3 loop spans 17 amino acids. The trim removed 5 bases at V and 3 bases at J, leaving 12 bases unmatched. CDR3 residues: CASSPLSGTGGLYEQYF. The CDR3 coding sequence is TGTGCCAGCAGCCCATTATCGGGGACAGGGGGGCTCTACGAGCAGTACTTC.

This rearrangement joins TRBV27 to TRBJ2-1; tentatively, D is TRBD2 (6 bases). Trimming pared 7 bases from V and 0 bases from J, leaving 16 bases between. CDR3 size: 16 residues. The germline V gene encodes CDR1 MNHEY and CDR2 SMNVEV (reference sequence). This CDR3 reads CASTHWGDHSYNEQFF. CDR3 DNA sequence: TGTGCCAGCACCCATTGGGGGGACCACTCCTACAATGAGCAGTTCTTC.

The chain carries TRBV24-1 and TRBJ1-1, with D possibly matching TRBD1 (5 bases). Germline V CDR1 and CDR2: KGHDR, SFDVKD. The V gene lost 7 bases and the J gene lost 5 bases, with 7 bases spanning the gap. CDR3 length: 11 amino acids. The CDR3, as DNA: TGTGCCACCAGGGGGGGGACTGAAGCTTTCTTT. Translating it yields CATRGGTEAFF.

Concerning this clone itself: This same CDR3 is encoded by further DNA sequences in the sample. This rearrangement joins TRBV9 to TRBJ2-1, with 11 bases lining up with TRBD2. The ends lost 0 bases at V and 4 bases at J; junction bases unmatched: 0. Germline V gene sequence: CDR1 SGDLS, CDR2 YYNGEE. This CDR3 contains 15 residues. DNA of the CDR3: TGTGCCAGCAGCGTAGTAGCGGGAGGGTACAATGAGCAGTTCTTC. Translating it yields CASSVVAGGYNEQFF.

This chain joins TRBV4-3 and TRBJ2-1, with D maybe TRBD1 (5 bases). Trimming cost V 0 bases and J 7 bases, with 13 bases left between them. CDR1 and CDR2 (germline): LGHNA, YSLEER. The length of the CDR3 is 15 residues. The CDR3 sequence: CASSQERQLYNEQFF. CDR3 sequence (DNA): TGCGCCAGCAGCCAAGAGAGACAGCTTTATAATGAGCAGTTCTTC.